This T cell receptor (beta chain) was sequenced in a study of shared clonotypes between healthy human individuals. In the study overall: Each donor's CD8 memory used one plate, CD8 naive two, each CD4 subset three. Study-wide results and caveats: A handful of donors showed sharing of around 5.3% of naive CD4 clonotypes. When compared with the clonotypes that were shared by all four sorted-subset donors, the non-shared clonotypes turned out to have lower generation probabilities.

An approximately 200 ng quantity of DNA, 30,000 to 35,000 T cell genomes, went into the sorted-subset replicate PCRs. Sequencing used immunoSEQ multiplex PCR; TCRdb keeps in-frame clones, though not all of them. The sample contains about 2 million clones, about 95% of which appear only once. CD8 cells regarded as naive lacked CD45RO, were positively chosen for CCR7, and omitted terminally differentiated effector memory CD45RA+ cells. On this clone: Its specificity is not known.

V dropped 3 bases and J dropped 5 bases, with 18 bases sitting between them. Germline CDR1 SGDLS, CDR2 YYNGEE. The CDR3 spans 15 residues. The chain joins TRBV9 to TRBJ2-7; tentatively, D is TRBD2 (5 bases). The receptor was isolated from a young man in good health. Specimen: naive CD8+ T cells sorted from blood. The CDR3, as DNA: TGTGCCAGCAGCGCCGTGAGTGGAGGTCTCCACGAGCAGTACTTC. This gives the protein CASSAVSGGLHEQYF.